This passage covers 23 T cell receptor beta chains from one sample sequenced in a study of regulatory and conventional T cells in RAG deficiency. TCRdb's copy holds only in-frame clones and misses some; the assay was immunoSEQ multiplex PCR. The repertoire holds about 30,000 clones, with roughly 96% as singletons. The sorted conventional CD4+ T cells were CD25-low and CD127-high, with genomic DNA sequenced. These same data were also listed under a study on regulatory T cells. That source adds: Amplification used 52 TRBV primers and 13 TRBJ primers.

The sequenced sample was CD25- CD4+ T cells sorted from blood. These receptor sequences come from a human donor in good health.

The chain links TRBV5-1 to TRBJ1-1; D is possibly TRBD1 (5 bases). Germline V gene sequence: CDR1 SGHRS, CDR2 YFSETQ. V lost 2 bases to trimming and J lost 5 bases, with 16 bases between them. The CDR3 is made up of 15 amino acids. The CDR3 reads CASSLSPTGETEAFF. The CDR3 DNA follows: TGCGCCAGCAGCTTATCCCCCACAGGAGAGACTGAAGCTTTCTTT.

V and J are TRBV18 and TRBJ2-2; 11 bases fit TRBD1. Germline CDR1 is KGHSH and CDR2 is LQKENI. The junction had 5 bases not matched to a gene; V was cut back by 3 bases and J by 5 bases. The CDR3 has 16 residues. The CDR3 protein is CASSPGQGARTGELFF. DNA of the CDR3: TGTGCCAGCTCACCCGGACAGGGGGCGCGAACCGGGGAGCTGTTTTTT. Filled out from reference TRBV18 and TRBJ2-2, the complete variable domain reads NAGVMQNPRHLVRRRGQEARLRCSPMKGHSHVYWYRQLPEEGLKFMVYLQKENIIDESGMPKERFSAEFPKEGPSILRIQQVVRGDSAAYFCASSPGQGARTGELFFGEGSRLTVL.

This clone was recorded only once. The chain is built from TRBV30 and TRBJ2-3; 7 positions match TRBD2. Trimming at V came to 4 bases and at J to 7 bases, leaving 11 bases not matched to a gene. CDR1 GTSNPN and CDR2 SVGIG come from the germline V gene (reference sequence). CDR3 length equals 14 residues. CDR3 residues: CAWTSGGGRNTQYF. The CDR3 nucleotides are TGTGCCTGGACTAGCGGAGGAGGCCGGAATACGCAGTATTTT.

The rearrangement uses TRBV5-1 and TRBJ1-4; TRBD1 is a possible D gene (5 bases). V was shortened by 0 bases and J by 5 bases, with 11 bases between the two germline ends. This CDR3 contains 15 residues. Germline loops: CDR1 SGHRS, CDR2 YFSETQ. DNA for the CDR3: TGCGCCAGCAGCTTGGATGGCAGGGTGAATGAAAAACTGTTTTTT. It encodes CASSLDGRVNEKLFF.

This clone has just a few counts. The rearrangement joins TRBV5-1 to TRBJ1-1, with 8 bases aligning to TRBD1. CDR3 length: 13 residues. After removal of 4 bases from V and 4 bases from J, the junction contained 3 bases not matched to a gene. Germline CDR1 and CDR2: SGHRS and YFSETQ. The CDR3 coding sequence is TGCGCCAGCAGCCATACAGGGGGCACTGAAGCTTTCTTT. It encodes CASSHTGGTEAFF.

The chain links TRBV19 to TRBJ2-7; 10 bases line up with TRBD1. The CDR3 runs 14 residues. V gave up 3 bases and J gave up 2 bases; unmatched junction bases: 1. Germline-derived CDR1 and CDR2 are LNHDA and SQIVND (reference sequence). CDR3 sequence: CASSIGQGAYEQYF. In nucleotides, the CDR3 is TGTGCCAGTAGTATCGGACAGGGGGCCTACGAGCAGTACTTC.

The chain joins TRBV2 to TRBJ1-1; D is perhaps TRBD1 (6 bases). The length of the CDR3 is 14 residues. CDR1 and CDR2 from the germline V gene are SNHLY and FYNNEI. Trimming took 8 bases from V and 3 from J, leaving 16 bases between them. Here the CDR3 DNA reads TGTGCCAGCCAGGAGTCGGGGGGGCACACTGAAGCTTTCTTT. Translation: CASQESGGHTEAFF.

The chain recombines TRBV18 with TRBJ2-2; D possibly corresponds to TRBD1 (6 bases). V was clipped by 6 bases and J by 1 base, with 9 bases between them. This CDR3 comprises 14 residues. Germline V gene sequence: CDR1 KGHSH, CDR2 LQKENI. The CDR3 DNA is TGTGCCAGCTCGACGGGACAGAACACCGGGGAGCTGTTTTTT. Its protein is CASSTGQNTGELFF.

J is TRBJ2-1 and V is TRBV5-1; TRBD2 matches at 9 bases. CDR3 length equals 17 residues. V shed 4 bases, J shed 9 bases, and the junction held 17 bases outside the gene matches. CDR1 SGHRS and CDR2 YFSETQ come from the germline V gene. For the CDR3, the DNA is TGCGCCAGCAGCACCTGGAGGGGGACTAGCAGGAACCCTGAGCAGTTCTTC. This translates into CASSTWRGTSRNPEQFF. The full variable domain, its missing parts supplied by reference TRBV5-1 and TRBJ2-1, is KAGVTQTPRYLIKTRGQQVTLSCSPISGHRSVSWYQQTPGQGLQFLFEYFSETQRNKGNFPGRFSGRQFSNSRSEMNVSTLELGDSALYLCASSTWRGTSRNPEQFFGPGTRLTVL.

The chain uses TRBV7-2 and TRBJ2-7; 12 nucleotides match TRBD2. With V trimmed by 4 bases and J by 4 bases, 2 bases remained unmatched. From germline, CDR1 is SGHTA and CDR2 FQGNSA. The CDR3 consists of 14 residues. The CDR3 loop reads CASSSTSGRYEQYF. CDR3 DNA: TGTGCCAGCAGCTCGACTAGCGGGAGATACGAGCAGTACTTC. The whole variable domain, filled in from reference TRBV7-2 and TRBJ2-7, reads GAGVSQSPSNKVTEKGKDVELRCDPISGHTALYWYRQSLGQGLEFLIYFQGNSAPDKSGLPSDRFSAERTGGSVSTLTIQRTQQEDSAVYLCASSSTSGRYEQYFGPGTRLTVT.

The chain joins TRBV5-6 to TRBJ1-2; TRBD1 might be the D (6 bases). CDR1 is SGHDT and CDR2 is YYEEEE in the germline V gene. The CDR3 extends over 13 amino acids. Trimming pared 1 base from V and 8 bases from J, leaving 12 bases between. The CDR3 DNA follows: TGTGCCAGCAGCTTGCGGGGGGCGCACGGCTACACCTTC. Protein sequence: CASSLRGAHGYTF.

This clone was counted a few times. The chain is built from TRBV7-3 and TRBJ2-7, with 7 positions matching TRBD1. V lost 5 bases and J lost 2; bases outside the gene matches: 6. This CDR3 is 14 amino acids long. Germline V gene lookup returns CDR1 SGHTA and CDR2 FQGTGA. The CDR3 nucleotides are TGTGCCAGCAGCCCCGACAGGGTAACCTACGAGCAGTACTTC. It codes for CASSPDRVTYEQYF. The variable domain in full, completed from reference TRBV7-3 and TRBJ2-7, reads GAGVSQTPSNKVTEKGKYVELRCDPISGHTALYWYRQSLGQGPEFLIYFQGTGAADDSGLPNDRFFAVRPEGSVSTLKIQRTERGDSAVYLCASSPDRVTYEQYFGPGTRLTVT.

CDR3 sequence (DNA): TGCGCCAGCAGCTACCAACCAGGGAGGGATGAAGCTTTCTTT. This translates into CASSYQPGRDEAFF. The chain uses TRBV5-1 and TRBJ1-1, with D possibly being TRBD1 (5 bases). Per the germline V gene, CDR1 is SGHRS and CDR2 is YFSETQ. The V gene lost 3 bases and the J gene lost 7 bases, with 16 bases spanning the gap. CDR3 length: 14 residues.

The chain recombines TRBV10-1 with TRBJ2-3; 7 nucleotides line up with TRBD2. The CDR3 length is 15 residues. CDR1 WNHNN and CDR2 SYGVQD come from the germline V gene (reference sequence). The J segment lost 4 bases and the V segment lost 6 bases, leaving 10 bases of the junction unmatched. The CDR3 bases are TGCGCCAGCAGAGCGAGCGGGGCGGTCGCAGATACGCAGTATTTT. Its protein product is CASRASGAVADTQYF.

This sequence joins TRBV30 and TRBJ2-1; 7 nucleotides match TRBD2. Per germline, CDR1 GTSNPN and CDR2 SVGIG (reference sequence). This CDR3 is built from 18 residues. V lost 2 bases to trimming and J lost 0 bases; unmatched junction nucleotides: 13. The CDR3 coding sequence is TGTGCCTGGAGTCTCTCGACCCATGGCGGGAGCTCCTACAATGAGCAGTTCTTC. Translated: CAWSLSTHGGSSYNEQFF.

The V and J genes are TRBV10-2 and TRBJ2-2, with 9 bases fitting TRBD2. The CDR3 covers 14 residues. Trimming cost V 8 bases and J 6 bases; bases outside gene matches: 7. Germline lookup yields CDR1 WSHSY and CDR2 SAAADI. The CDR3 region is CASGRSGGSGELFF. CDR3 sequence (DNA): TGCGCCAGCGGGCGGAGCGGGGGGTCCGGGGAGCTGTTTTTT.

V gene TRBV30 combines with J gene TRBJ2-3, with TRBD2 identical over 13 bases. The CDR3 is made up of 19 amino acids. Germline V gene sequence: CDR1 GTSNPN, CDR2 SVGIG (reference sequence). V was clipped by 5 bases and J by 0 bases; unmatched bases: 14. The CDR3 spells CAWDTGLAGPIFSTDTQYF. In nucleotides, the CDR3 is TGTGCCTGGGATACGGGACTAGCGGGGCCCATCTTTAGCACAGATACGCAGTATTTT.

The chain has TRBV30 and TRBJ1-5, with TRBD1 as a possible D gene (6 bases). The germline CDR1 and CDR2 sequences are GTSNPN and SVGIG (reference sequence). V lost 1 base and J lost 6, with 13 bases in between. This CDR3 spans 14 amino acids. CDR3 sequence reads: CAWSAQGRGQPQHF. CDR3 coding DNA: TGTGCCTGGAGTGCGCAGGGGAGGGGTCAGCCCCAGCATTTT.

CDR3 DNA sequence: TGCGCCAGCAGCTTCAGACAGGGGAGGTACGAGCAGTACTTC. Protein sequence: CASSFRQGRYEQYF. The rearrangement links TRBV5-1 to TRBJ2-7; 8 bases align to TRBD1. V shed 2 bases and J 4 bases; nucleotides not matched to a gene: 5. This CDR3 is 14 amino acids long. The germline gives CDR1 SGHRS, CDR2 YFSETQ.

V gene TRBV5-1 combines with J gene TRBJ2-3; 7 positions agree with TRBD2. The germline CDR1 and CDR2 sequences are SGHRS and YFSETQ. V was pared by 0 bases and J by 6 bases, with 13 bases of the junction left unmatched. The CDR3 spans 17 residues. CDR3 sequence reads: CASSLAKRGDSADTQYF. The DNA for the CDR3 is TGCGCCAGCAGCTTGGCCAAACGGGGGGACTCAGCCGATACGCAGTATTTT.

This clone was picked up one time. The chain carries TRBV30 and TRBJ2-7; D ambiguous. V dropped 1 base and J dropped 6 bases, with 13 bases sitting between them. Germline V CDR1 and CDR2: GTSNPN, SVGIG (reference sequence). The CDR3 is 13 residues long. CDR3 protein: CAWSETPSAEQYF. The DNA of the CDR3 is TGTGCCTGGAGTGAGACACCCTCAGCCGAGCAGTACTTC.

The CDR3 here is CASSRDTDTDTQYF. CDR3 sequence (DNA): TGTGCCAGCAGCCGGGACACTGACACAGATACGCAGTATTTT. The chain carries TRBV5-4 and TRBJ2-3, with D maybe TRBD1 (6 bases). The CDR3 has 14 amino acids. Germline CDR1 is SGHNT and CDR2 is YYREEE (reference sequence). V was shortened by 4 bases and J by 2 bases, with 11 bases between the two germline ends.

V is TRBV6-4 and J is TRBJ2-5, with 9 bases identical to TRBD2. The CDR3 totals 15 residues. Looked up from germline, CDR1 is MRHNA and CDR2 is SNTAGT. V shed 5 bases, J shed 5 bases, and the junction held 9 bases outside the gene matches. Here the CDR3 reads CASSLLAGSGETQYF. The CDR3 nucleotides read TGTGCCAGCAGTCTTCTAGCGGGAAGCGGGGAGACCCAGTACTTC.